These 14 T cell receptor beta chains were all obtained from the same sample, sequenced in a study of STAT5B mutations in CD4+ large granular lymphocyte leukemia. The assay was immunoSEQ multiplex PCR, and TCRdb's table has in-frame clones only and misses some. The sample has about 31,000 clones; less than 90% are singletons. Sequenced: CD4+ T cells from blood buffy coats. These receptors were obtained from a human donor in good health.

The rearrangement joins TRBV30 to TRBJ2-3, with 7 bases matching TRBD1. CDR1 is GTSNPN and CDR2 is SVGIG in the germline V gene (reference sequence). The V and J ends lost 2 bases and 2 bases, in that order; junction bases with no gene match: 7. The CDR3 extends over 15 amino acids. The CDR3 region is CAWSRDSYHTDTQYF. The CDR3 DNA reads TGTGCCTGGAGTAGGGACAGCTACCACACAGATACGCAGTATTTT.

The genes are TRBV25-1 and TRBJ2-6; D gene unclear. Germline values: CDR1 MGHDK, CDR2 SYGVNS. V was trimmed by 3 bases and J by 4 bases, leaving 7 bases between them. This CDR3 region has 14 residues. CDR3 sequence (DNA): TGTGCCAGCAGTGACAAATCCGGGGCCAACGTCCTGACTTTC. Encoded protein: CASSDKSGANVLTF. The full variable domain, completed using reference TRBV25-1 and TRBJ2-6, is EADIYQTPRYLVIGTGKKITLECSQTMGHDKMYWYQQDPGMELHLIHYSYGVNSTEKGDLSSESTVSRIRTEHFPLTLESARPSHTSQYLCASSDKSGANVLTFGAGSRLTVL.

CDR3 region: CASSSNRVNTIYF. CDR3 coding DNA: TGTGCCAGCAGCTCCAACCGTGTGAACACCATATATTTT. The chain joins TRBV7-2 to TRBJ1-3; D not certain. Germline assignment: CDR1 SGHTA and CDR2 FQGNSA. V was cut by 4 bases and J by 7 bases, with 11 bases left in between. The CDR3 is 13 amino acids.

This chain joins TRBV6-5 and TRBJ1-2; no firm D call. This CDR3 has 14 residues. The germline V and J ends were trimmed by 2 bases and 3 bases, with 10 bases remaining between them. Germline V gives CDR1 MNHEY, CDR2 SVGAGI. The CDR3 DNA reads TGTGCCAGCAGTTACCCCCAGCCTCACTATGGCTACACCTTC. Translation: CASSYPQPHYGYTF.

The rearrangement uses TRBV27 and TRBJ1-2; 10 bases align to TRBD1. CDR1 MNHEY and CDR2 SMNVEV come from the germline V gene (reference sequence). The CDR3 length is 18 residues. With 6 bases clipped from V and 2 bases from J, the junction kept 15 bases outside the gene matches. As DNA, the CDR3 is TGTGCCAGCAGCCCAATAAGACAGGGGGCGGTTGGAAACTATGGCTACACCTTC. This encodes CASSPIRQGAVGNYGYTF.

The chain uses TRBV11-1 and TRBJ2-2; 14 nucleotides agree with TRBD2. Germline V lookup: CDR1 SGHAT, CDR2 FQDESV (reference sequence). J was trimmed by 1 base and V by 4 bases; bases with no gene match: 8. The CDR3 covers 19 residues. CDR3 region: CASSSGLAGDLWNTGELFF. CDR3 DNA sequence: TGTGCCAGCAGCTCGGGACTAGCGGGAGACTTATGGAACACCGGGGAGCTGTTTTTT.

This clone was detected only once. The chain carries TRBV6-1 and TRBJ2-7; 10 bases match TRBD2. The germline CDR1 and CDR2 sequences are MNHNS and SASEGT. This CDR3 contains 14 residues. After removal of 3 bases from V and 6 bases from J, the junction contained 5 bases not matched to a gene. CDR3 coding DNA: TGTGCCAGCAGTGAGGCTAGCGGGGGAGGCGAGCAGTACTTC. Encoded protein: CASSEASGGGEQYF.

The V and J genes are TRBV29-1 and TRBJ2-5; no definite D call. The V gene's germline CDR1 is SQVTM and CDR2 ANQGSEA. Trimming removed 5 bases from V and 5 bases from J, with 9 bases in between. The CDR3 consists of 11 residues. The CDR3 sequence is CSVNSLETQYF. The DNA for the CDR3 is TGCAGCGTTAACAGCCTGGAGACCCAGTACTTC.

This chain uses TRBV5-4 with TRBJ2-3, with 11 bases lining up with TRBD2. In germline, CDR1 is SGHNT, CDR2 YYREEE (reference sequence). V lost 4 bases to trimming and J lost 2 bases; unmatched junction nucleotides: 9. The CDR3 length is 17 residues. Here the CDR3 reads CASSQPTSGKLTDTQYF. In DNA, the CDR3 is TGTGCCAGCAGCCAGCCGACTAGCGGGAAGCTCACAGATACGCAGTATTTT.

This chain connects TRBV19 to TRBJ2-7; tentatively, D is TRBD1 (6 bases). The CDR3 sequence is 14 residues long. V dropped 3 bases and J dropped 3 bases, with 12 bases sitting between them. Germline V gene data show CDR1 as LNHDA and CDR2 as SQIVND (reference sequence). The CDR3 DNA reads as TGTGCCAGTAGTATGGCCAGGGGCCGCTACGAGCAGTACTTC. This translates into CASSMARGRYEQYF. Drawing the rest from reference TRBV19 and TRBJ2-7, the complete variable domain is DGGITQSPKYLFRKEGQNVTLSCEQNLNHDAMYWYRQDPGQGLRLIYYSQIVNDFQKGDIAEGYSVSREKKESFPLTVTSAQKNPTAFYLCASSMARGRYEQYFGPGTRLTVT.

The chain employs TRBV6-1 and TRBJ2-7; D is possibly TRBD2 (6 bases). The CDR3 contains 14 residues. CDR1 is MNHNS and CDR2 is SASEGT in the germline V gene. Trimming removed 7 bases at V and 4 bases at J, with 17 bases between. CDR3 sequence: CASIGWRDRYEQYF. CDR3 DNA: TGTGCCAGCATCGGATGGAGGGATCGATACGAGCAGTACTTC.

The V gene is TRBV27, the J gene TRBJ1-1; D is perhaps TRBD1 (6 bases). This CDR3 is 16 amino acids long. Between the trimmed V and J ends, which lost 4 bases and 2 bases, there was a span of 17 bases. Germline values: CDR1 MNHEY, CDR2 SMNVEV (reference sequence). The DNA for the CDR3 is TGTGCCAGCAGTTCGGACAGCGGCTTTCTAAACACTGAAGCTTTCTTT. This gives the protein CASSSDSGFLNTEAFF.

This clone appeared a single time. The V gene is TRBV11-2, the J gene TRBJ2-7; D remains ambiguous. The CDR3 is 12 residues long. The germline V gene has CDR1 SGHAT and CDR2 FQNNGV. V lost 5 bases to trimming and J lost 4 bases, with 9 bases between them. CDR3 loop: CASSTTGYEQYF. The CDR3 DNA sequence: TGTGCCAGCAGCACGACTGGATACGAGCAGTACTTC.

The chain combines TRBV28 with TRBJ2-2, with 7 nucleotides matching TRBD1. J was trimmed by 4 bases and V by 3 bases; bases with no gene match: 5. Germline V gene data show CDR1 as MDHEN and CDR2 as SYDVKM. This CDR3 spans 15 amino acids. CDR3 residues: CASSFEGAGTGELFF. The CDR3 coding sequence is TGTGCCAGCAGTTTTGAGGGGGCAGGCACCGGGGAGCTGTTTTTT.